The rows below give T cell receptor beta chains drawn from one sample of a study of blood T cell repertoires in COVID-19. TCRdb's table, derived via immunoSEQ multiplex PCR, lists solely in-frame clones and lacks some. This table holds about 360,000 clones, over 75% found once. The specimen sequenced was PBMCs or T cells enriched from blood (not recorded which). The receptors here all came from a man aged 25 to 45 who had recovered from COVID-19. The CDR3 runs from the conserved cysteine through the conserved F or W. Fields, in order: CDR3 protein, J gene, V gene.

cdr3_aa: CASSLTFRDTEAFF
j_call: TRBJ1-1
v_call: TRBV7-9

cdr3_aa: CASSNRGRQETQYF
j_call: TRBJ2-5
v_call: TRBV21-1

cdr3_aa: CAIGTGGEGYTF
j_call: TRBJ1-2
v_call: TRBV10-3

cdr3_aa: CASSIVAEKFNYGYTF
j_call: TRBJ1-2
v_call: TRBV19

cdr3_aa: CASSLLSEGSGRGTEAFF
j_call: TRBJ1-1
v_call: TRBV28

cdr3_aa: CARTQGTDTQYF
j_call: TRBJ2-3
v_call: TRBV2

cdr3_aa: CASSQEGLAIGELFF
j_call: TRBJ2-2
v_call: TRBV6-2/TRBV6-3

cdr3_aa: CASRSWGGEQFF
j_call: TRBJ2-1
v_call: TRBV6-5

cdr3_aa: CASSPRRDRVKNEQYF
j_call: TRBJ2-7
v_call: TRBV4-1

cdr3_aa: CASSRQTNYNEQFF
j_call: TRBJ2-1
v_call: TRBV3-1/TRBV3-2

cdr3_aa: CASSYLGLAGGTDTQYF
j_call: TRBJ2-3
v_call: TRBV6-2/TRBV6-3

cdr3_aa: CASSLTSGYNEQFF
j_call: TRBJ2-1
v_call: TRBV5-1

cdr3_aa: CASRDRGGNSPLHF
j_call: TRBJ1-6
v_call: TRBV5-6

cdr3_aa: CASSQDGGRGNYGYTF
j_call: TRBJ1-2
v_call: TRBV4-2

cdr3_aa: CASSLRTGMGYTF
j_call: TRBJ1-2
v_call: TRBV7-8

cdr3_aa: CASSTRDEQFF
j_call: TRBJ2-1
v_call: TRBV5-1

cdr3_aa: CASSLRGRGNYGYTF
j_call: TRBJ1-2
v_call: TRBV6-2/TRBV6-3

cdr3_aa: CASSLDQGYTF
j_call: TRBJ1-2
v_call: TRBV7-2

cdr3_aa: CSASGVSKNIQYF
j_call: TRBJ2-4
v_call: TRBV20-1

cdr3_aa: CASSTWTGANQPQHF
j_call: TRBJ1-5
v_call: TRBV6-5

cdr3_aa: CASTGRGRSSGANVLTF
j_call: TRBJ2-6
v_call: TRBV18

cdr3_aa: CASSTHGRTGGTEAFF
j_call: TRBJ1-1
v_call: TRBV19